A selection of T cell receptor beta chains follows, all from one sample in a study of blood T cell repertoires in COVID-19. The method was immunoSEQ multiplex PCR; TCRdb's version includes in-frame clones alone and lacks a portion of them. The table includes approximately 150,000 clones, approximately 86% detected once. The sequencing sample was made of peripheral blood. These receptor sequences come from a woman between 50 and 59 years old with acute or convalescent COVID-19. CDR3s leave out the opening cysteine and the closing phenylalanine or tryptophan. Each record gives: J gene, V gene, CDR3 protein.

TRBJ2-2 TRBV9 ASSPLAGEHTGELF
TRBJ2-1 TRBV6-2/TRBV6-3 ASSLQGSSYNEQF
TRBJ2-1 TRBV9 ASSVGGGQGGNEQF
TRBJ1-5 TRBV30 AWSTGQGAEAQH
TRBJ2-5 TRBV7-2 ASTPGLAGEETQY
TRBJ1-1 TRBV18 ASSRAGTANTEAF
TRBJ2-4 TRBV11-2 ASTPGTSRKLAKNIQY
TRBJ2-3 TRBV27 ASSLVGTGSSTDTQY
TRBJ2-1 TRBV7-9 ASSLPPGLANEQF
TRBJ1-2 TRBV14 ASSKQGYGYT
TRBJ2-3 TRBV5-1 ASSPGLAGTDTQY
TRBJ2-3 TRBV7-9 ASSLARDSVSTDTQY
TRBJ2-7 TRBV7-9 ASSLLSPSYEQY
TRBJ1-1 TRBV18 ASSPTGLTEAF
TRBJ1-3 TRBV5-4 ASSRSGSGNTIY
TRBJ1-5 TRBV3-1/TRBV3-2 ASSRTGDSQPQH
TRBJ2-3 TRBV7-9 ASSLEYRDREQY
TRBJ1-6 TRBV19 ASSMVGSPLH
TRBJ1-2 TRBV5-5 ASSPGGRNNGYT
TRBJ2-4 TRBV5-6 ASSFRQGGTKNIQY
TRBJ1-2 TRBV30 AGNYGYT
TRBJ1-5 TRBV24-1 ATSDPDGRVYSNQPQH
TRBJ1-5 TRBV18 ASSPPGPYSNQPQH
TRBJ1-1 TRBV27 ASSLVGNTEAF
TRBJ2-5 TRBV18 ASSPPSVQETQY
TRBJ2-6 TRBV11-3 ASSPRGAGGSGANVLT